This passage covers 6 T cell receptor beta chains from one sample sequenced in a study of T cells in Graves' hyperthyroidism and ophthalmopathy. Researchers took RNA transcripts and amplified the TCR beta CDR3 regions from them. First-round RT-PCR with HTBI primers amplified the TCR CDR3 region. TCRdb analysed the multiplex PCR reads with MiXCR anew, one entry per CDR3 protein. The sample yields around 450,000 distinct CDR3 sequences, around 16% seen once. The specimen was blood. Receptor source: a woman between 18 and 29 years old with Graves' hyperthyroidism.

The chain employs TRBV18 and TRBJ1-2, with D uncertain. The ends were cut back, 2 bases at V and 8 bases at J, with 12 bases in the middle. Germline lookup yields CDR1 KGHSH and CDR2 LQKENI. This CDR3 comprises 13 residues. The CDR3 DNA follows: TGTGCCAGCTCACCAGGGGAAGGCTACGGCTACACCTTC. It yields the protein CASSPGEGYGYTF.

This clonotype was picked up a small number of times. The V gene is TRBV9, the J gene TRBJ2-1, with TRBD2 matching over 8 bases. V was clipped by 6 bases and J by 8 bases; unmatched bases: 16. The germline V gene has CDR1 SGDLS and CDR2 YYNGEE. The CDR3 covers 16 residues. For the CDR3, the DNA is TGTGCCAGCACCCCTCTTAAAGCGGGAGTTACCGATGAGCAGTTCTTC. Residues: CASTPLKAGVTDEQFF.

This clonotype showed up many times. J is TRBJ2-2 and V is TRBV2; 7 bases align to TRBD1. V was pared by 2 bases and J by 2 bases, with 2 bases of the junction left unmatched. The CDR3 contains 15 residues. CDR1 SNHLY and CDR2 FYNNEI come from the germline V gene. CDR3 region: CASSEQGENTGELFF. The DNA for the CDR3 is TGTGCCAGCAGTGAACAGGGGGAAAACACCGGGGAGCTGTTTTTT.

This clonotype was counted a few times. This chain links TRBV27 with TRBJ1-6; D is undetermined. With 7 bases removed from V and 13 bases from J, the gap between germline ends came to 20 bases. The germline V gene encodes CDR1 MNHEY and CDR2 SMNVEV (reference sequence). This CDR3 has 14 residues. The CDR3 reads CASTQSVLIHPLHF. The CDR3 bases are TGTGCCAGCACCCAGTCAGTCTTAATTCACCCCCTCCACTTT.

This chain uses TRBV5-1 with TRBJ1-1; D is unresolved. The CDR3 runs 15 residues. Per germline, CDR1 SGHRS and CDR2 YFSETQ. The V gene lost 0 bases and the J gene lost 4 bases, with 13 bases spanning the gap. The CDR3 region is CASSLVWEEGTEAFF. The CDR3 DNA follows: TGCGCCAGCAGCTTGGTTTGGGAGGAAGGCACTGAAGCTTTCTTT.

This clonotype was seen a handful of times. This chain joins TRBV6-1 and TRBJ2-3, with unresolved D. The CDR3 extends over 13 amino acids. V lost 5 bases and J 0 bases, leaving 6 bases between the germline ends. CDR1 and CDR2 (germline): MNHNS, SASEGT. CDR3 amino acids: CASSYYSTDTQYF. For the CDR3, the DNA is TGTGCCAGCAGTTATTATAGCACAGATACGCAGTATTTT.